This T cell receptor beta chain came from a study of low-dose radiotherapy and immunotherapy resistance in tumors. V shed 1 base, J shed 8 bases, and the junction held 15 bases outside the gene matches. CDR3 length: 18 amino acids. CDR1 is MNHEY, CDR2 SVGAGI, per germline. The PCR that amplified TCRs ran for approximately 18 cycles, relying on a constant-region primer and a V-primer adapter. TCRdb reprocessed the reads via MiXCR and lists one record per CDR3 protein. This sample has about 50,000 distinct CDR3 sequences; 12% occur once, and the top ten carry about 6%. This sample's time point: before trial treatment. This clonotype was observed many times.

Sample: PBMCs, taken before treatment. V and J are TRBV6-5 and TRBJ2-3, with 10 bases aligning to TRBD2. The sequence was collected from a female donor with ovarian cancer. CDR3: CASSYFSSGGLAGGTQYF. Here the CDR3 DNA reads TGTGCCAGCAGTTACTTTTCTAGCGGGGGCCTGGCCGGAGGTACGCAGTATTTT.